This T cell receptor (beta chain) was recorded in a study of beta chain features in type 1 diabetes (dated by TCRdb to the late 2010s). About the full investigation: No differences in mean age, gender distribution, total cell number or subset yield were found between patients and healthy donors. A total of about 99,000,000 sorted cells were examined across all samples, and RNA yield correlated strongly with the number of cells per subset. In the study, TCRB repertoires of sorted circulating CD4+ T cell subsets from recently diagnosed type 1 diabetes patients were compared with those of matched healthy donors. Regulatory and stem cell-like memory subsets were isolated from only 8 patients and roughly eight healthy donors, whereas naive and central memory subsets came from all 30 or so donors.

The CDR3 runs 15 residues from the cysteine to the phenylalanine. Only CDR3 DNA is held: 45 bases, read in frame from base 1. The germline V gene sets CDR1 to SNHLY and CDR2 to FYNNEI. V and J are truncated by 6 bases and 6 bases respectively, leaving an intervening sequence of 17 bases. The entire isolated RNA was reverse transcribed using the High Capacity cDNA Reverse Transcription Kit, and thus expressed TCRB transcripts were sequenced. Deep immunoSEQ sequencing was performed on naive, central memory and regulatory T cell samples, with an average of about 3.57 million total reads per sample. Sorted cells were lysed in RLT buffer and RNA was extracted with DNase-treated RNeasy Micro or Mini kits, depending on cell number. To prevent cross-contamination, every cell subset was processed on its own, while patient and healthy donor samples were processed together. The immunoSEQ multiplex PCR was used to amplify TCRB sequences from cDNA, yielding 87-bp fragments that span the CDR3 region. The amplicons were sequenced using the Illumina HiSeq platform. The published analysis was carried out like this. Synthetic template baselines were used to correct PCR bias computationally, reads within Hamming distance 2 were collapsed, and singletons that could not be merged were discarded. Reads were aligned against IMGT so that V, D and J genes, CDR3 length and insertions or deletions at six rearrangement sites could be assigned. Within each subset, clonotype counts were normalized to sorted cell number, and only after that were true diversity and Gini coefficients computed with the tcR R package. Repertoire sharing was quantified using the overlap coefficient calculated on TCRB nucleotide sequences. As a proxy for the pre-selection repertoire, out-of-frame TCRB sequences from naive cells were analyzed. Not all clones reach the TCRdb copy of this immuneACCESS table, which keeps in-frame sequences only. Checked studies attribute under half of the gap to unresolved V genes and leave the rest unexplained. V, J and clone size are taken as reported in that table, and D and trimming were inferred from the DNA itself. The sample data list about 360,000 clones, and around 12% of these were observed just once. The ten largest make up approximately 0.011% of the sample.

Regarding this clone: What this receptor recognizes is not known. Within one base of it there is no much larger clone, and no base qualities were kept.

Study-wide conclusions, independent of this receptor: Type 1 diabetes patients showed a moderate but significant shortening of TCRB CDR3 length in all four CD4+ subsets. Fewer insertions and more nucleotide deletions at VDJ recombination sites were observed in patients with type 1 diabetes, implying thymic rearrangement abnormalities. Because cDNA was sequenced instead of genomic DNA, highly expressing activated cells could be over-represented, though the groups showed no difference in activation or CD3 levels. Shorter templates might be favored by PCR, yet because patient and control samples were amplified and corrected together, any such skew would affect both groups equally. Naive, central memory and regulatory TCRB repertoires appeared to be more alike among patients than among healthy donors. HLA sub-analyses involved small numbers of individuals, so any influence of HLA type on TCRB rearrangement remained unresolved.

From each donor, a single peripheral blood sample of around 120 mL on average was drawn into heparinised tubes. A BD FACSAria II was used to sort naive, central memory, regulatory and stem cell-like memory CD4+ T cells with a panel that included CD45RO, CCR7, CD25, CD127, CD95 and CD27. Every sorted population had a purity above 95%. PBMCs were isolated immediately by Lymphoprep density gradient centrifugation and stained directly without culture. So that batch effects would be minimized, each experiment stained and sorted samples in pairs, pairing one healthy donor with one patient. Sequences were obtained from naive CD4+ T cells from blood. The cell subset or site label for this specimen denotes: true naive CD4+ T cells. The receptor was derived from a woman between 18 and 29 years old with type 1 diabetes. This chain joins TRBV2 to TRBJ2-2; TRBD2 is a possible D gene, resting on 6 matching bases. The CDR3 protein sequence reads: CASRGPGLSPGELFF. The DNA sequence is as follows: TGTGCCAGCAGAGGACCGGGACTGTCCCCCGGGGAGCTGTTTTTT.